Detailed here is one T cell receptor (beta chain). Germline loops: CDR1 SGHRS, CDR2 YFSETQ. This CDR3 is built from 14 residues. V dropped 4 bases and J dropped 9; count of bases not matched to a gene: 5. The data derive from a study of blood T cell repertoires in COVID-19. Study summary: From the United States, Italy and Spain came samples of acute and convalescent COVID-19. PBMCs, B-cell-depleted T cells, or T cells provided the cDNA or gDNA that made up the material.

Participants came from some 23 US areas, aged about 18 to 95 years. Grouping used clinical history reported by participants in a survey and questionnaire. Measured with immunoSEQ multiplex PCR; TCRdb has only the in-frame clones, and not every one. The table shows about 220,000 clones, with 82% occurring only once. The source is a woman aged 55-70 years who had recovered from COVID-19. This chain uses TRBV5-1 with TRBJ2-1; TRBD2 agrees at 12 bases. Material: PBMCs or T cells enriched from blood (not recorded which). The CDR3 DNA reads TGCGCCAGCAGCCCTGGACTAGCGGGAATTGAGCAGTTCTTC. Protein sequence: CASSPGLAGIEQFF.